This TCR beta chain was sequenced in a study of T cells expressing NK-cell markers. Study in general: Repertoires of TCR beta were obtained from T cells sorted as CD3+CD56+NKG2C+, CD3+CD56+NKG2C- and CD3+CD56-NKG2C+. Study observations and caveats: As a fraction of CD8+ T cells, dominant NKG2C+ clonotypes reached roughly 1.0-7.5% in six or seven donors. Where four donors were concerned, these clonotypes also led the CD3+CD56-NKG2C+ fraction.

Of note for this clonotype: Its antigen is not known.

Template switching by 5'RACE with UMIs generated the TCR beta cDNA. TCRdb re-called the 5' RACE reads; one entry per CDR3 protein, DNA not given. The sample table sets out about 450,000 distinct CDR3 sequences. Input material: blood T cells: a sorted CD56 or NKG2C T cell subset, CD4+ or CD8+ T cells, or bulk PBMC T cells (not recorded which). The source is a woman aged 18 to 69 in good health.

CDR3 region: CASWGSVKTGELFF. This chain connects TRBV5-1 to TRBJ2-2; there is no DNA to check the TCRdb D call of TRBD1. From germline, CDR1 is SGHRS and CDR2 YFSETQ. The CDR3 loop spans 14 amino acids.